What follows are 15 T cell receptor beta chains derived from one specimen sequenced in a study of blood T cells in healthy people across ages. Using a J-beta primer mix together with a sample-barcoded 5' primer, a second PCR was run for about 6 to 11 cycles. TCRdb processed the 5' RACE reads anew with MiXCR; each CDR3 protein has one entry. Found here are 750,000 to 1,000,000 distinct CDR3 sequences, approximately 32% of them singletons; the top ten hold roughly 10%. These sequences were also reported in another study, on T cells of mothers and their children.

Sample: blood. The receptor set was obtained from a woman in her 40s in good health.

This clonotype has only a few counts. This chain joins TRBV12-3 or TRBV12-4 and TRBJ1-2; no reliable D call. The CDR3 runs 15 residues. The V end lost 7 bases, the J end lost 2 bases, and 17 bases lay between the germline ends. CDR3 in amino acids: CASMPQQDGNYGYTF. In DNA, the CDR3 is TGTGCCAGCATGCCCCAGCAGGACGGCAACTATGGCTACACCTTC.

The chain couples TRBV5-1 to TRBJ2-7; D possibly corresponds to TRBD2 (6 bases). Trimming left V 6 bases short and J 1 base short, with 11 bases between. The germline V gene encodes CDR1 SGHRS and CDR2 YFSETQ. The CDR3 runs to 13 residues. DNA for the CDR3: TGCGCCAGCATCCCTGGGACTTCCTACGAGCAGTACTTC. It specifies CASIPGTSYEQYF.

The gene calls are TRBV19 and TRBJ1-2; weak D call: TRBD1 (5 bases). The CDR3 runs to 15 residues. Trimming pared 5 bases from V and 2 bases from J, leaving 15 bases between. From germline, CDR1 is LNHDA and CDR2 SQIVND (reference sequence). CDR3 region: CASSHRTYENYGYTF. The CDR3 nucleotides are TGTGCCAGTAGTCATAGGACATACGAAAACTATGGCTACACCTTC.

The V gene is TRBV12-3 or TRBV12-4, the J gene TRBJ1-1; D possibly corresponds to TRBD1 (5 bases). The CDR3 is 14 residues long. V lost 5 bases and J lost 8, with 18 bases in between. Written as DNA, the CDR3 is TGTGCCAGCAGTCGCTTCGGGGGGGACCGCGAAGCTTTCTTT. Translated: CASSRFGGDREAFF.

This clonotype has at least ten counts. This rearrangement joins TRBV7-2 to TRBJ2-3; 8 nucleotides agree with TRBD2. The J segment lost 4 bases and the V segment lost 4 bases, leaving 4 bases of the junction unmatched. From germline, CDR1 is SGHTA and CDR2 FQGNSA. The CDR3 length is 14 residues. The CDR3 loop reads CASSSGLASDTQYF. CDR3 DNA sequence: TGTGCCAGCAGCTCCGGACTAGCCTCAGATACGCAGTATTTT.

Notes on this clonotype: A much more abundant neighbour one base away suggests this may be a read error. The chain is built from TRBV6-2 or TRBV6-3 and TRBJ2-7; D might be TRBD1 (5 bases). Germline CDR1 reads MNHEY; CDR2 reads SVGEGT. CDR3 length equals 15 residues. CDR3 protein: CAGSYKGISLLEQYF. In DNA, the CDR3 is TGTGCCGGCAGTTACAAGGGGATTTCCCTGCTCGAGCAGTACTTC.

This clonotype was detected many times. This sequence joins TRBV15 and TRBJ2-7, with a possible D match to TRBD1 (6 bases). The germline gives CDR1 LNHNV, CDR2 YYDKDF (reference sequence). The V and J ends lost 0 bases and 5 bases respectively, with 11 bases between them. This CDR3 region has 14 residues. Here the CDR3 reads CATSRELQGHEQYF. CDR3 sequence (DNA): TGTGCCACCAGCAGAGAACTACAGGGCCACGAGCAGTACTTC.

In regard to this clonotype: This may arise from a read error, as a much more abundant clone is one base away. The chain joins TRBV18 to TRBJ1-2; TRBD1 aligns across 10 bases. The CDR3 is made up of 15 amino acids. The germline V gene encodes CDR1 KGHSH and CDR2 LQKENI. In DNA, the CDR3 is TGTGTCAGCTCACCCGAGACAGGGGGCTTAGCTGGCTACACCTTC. Its translation: CVSSPETGGLAGYTF.

J is TRBJ1-1 and V is TRBV5-6; no definite D call. The CDR3 totals 16 residues. CDR1 is SGHDT, CDR2 YYEEEE, per germline. V gave up 0 bases and J gave up 3 bases, with 15 bases separating them. CDR3 nucleotide sequence: TGTGCCAGCAGCTTGGCCGGATACAGACCGGACACTGAAGCTTTCTTT. It translates to CASSLAGYRPDTEAFF.

In regard to this clonotype: The junction does not match germline at one end; this may be a read error. The V gene is TRBV6-1, the J gene TRBJ1-4; tentatively, D is TRBD1 (5 bases). Germline V gene data show CDR1 as MNHNS and CDR2 as SASEGT. The CDR3 contains 19 residues. CDR3 DNA: TGTGCCAGCAGTGAATTTTGGGCCAGGGTAGGTGACGCGAGTGAAGAACTGTTTTTT. Its translation is CASSEFWARVGDASEELFF.

Ten or more counts support this clonotype. This chain links TRBV12-3 or TRBV12-4 with TRBJ2-5; 7 positions agree with TRBD1. Trimming took 3 bases from V and 0 from J; bases not matched to a gene: 7. This CDR3 has 16 amino acids. The CDR3 region is CASSFWGTANQETQYF. CDR3 nucleotide sequence: TGTGCCAGCAGTTTTTGGGGGACAGCCAACCAAGAGACCCAGTACTTC.

This clonotype was detected ten times or more. The genes are TRBV20-1 and TRBJ1-2; 8 bases align to TRBD1. Germline CDR1 DFQATT, CDR2 SNEGSKA (reference sequence). The ends lost 6 bases at V and 7 bases at J; junction bases unmatched: 7. The CDR3 runs to 12 residues. The DNA for the CDR3 is TGCAGTGCCGCAGGGGGCATTGGTGGCTACACCTTC. It is translated as CSAAGGIGGYTF.

The CDR3 DNA follows: TGTGCCAGCATCAGGACTAGCGGGGGGGGTGGCGGGGAGCTGTTTTTT. Encoded protein: CASIRTSGGGGGELFF. This chain links TRBV11-2 with TRBJ2-2; 15 nucleotides match TRBD2. The CDR3 has 16 amino acids. J was trimmed by 7 bases and V by 7 bases; bases with no gene match: 7. Germline-derived CDR1 and CDR2 are SGHAT and FQNNGV.

To note about this clonotype: At one of its ends the junction is not consistent with the germline gene, which may arise from a read error. V usage is TRBV7-9 and J usage is TRBJ2-5; the match to TRBD2 covers 8 bases. CDR1 is SEHNR, CDR2 FQNEAQ, per germline (reference sequence). This CDR3 has 14 residues. CDR3 sequence: CACSLALAGETQYF. The CDR3 DNA sequence: TGTGCCTGCAGCTTAGCGCTAGCGGGCGAGACCCAGTACTTC.

With respect to this clonotype: Mismatch with germline at one junction end may stem from a read error. The rearrangement joins TRBV7-6 to TRBJ2-5; TRBD1 matches at 7 bases. This CDR3 is built from 12 residues. Germline CDR1 and CDR2: SGHVS and FNYEAQ. CDR3 DNA: TGTGCCCGCAGCCCCGACAGGGCTCAGCAGTACTTC. It translates to CARSPDRAQQYF.